Each of the 7 T cell receptor beta chains below was sequenced from the same sample in a study of T cells in Graves' hyperthyroidism and ophthalmopathy. The CDR3 regions of TCR beta were amplified from RNA transcripts. Researchers ran a first-round RT-PCR on the TCR CDR3 using the HTBI primer set. TCRdb called the multiplex PCR reads again in MiXCR, with one record for every CDR3 protein. The sample carries approximately 430,000 distinct CDR3 sequences, less than 20% recorded once. Sequencing input: blood. These receptors were obtained from a young woman with Graves' hyperthyroidism.

The CDR3 DNA is TGCAGCGAGGGAGGGAGCTACAATGAGCAGTTCTTC. As protein: CSEGGSYNEQFF. This chain uses TRBV29-1 with TRBJ2-1; 7 bases agree with TRBD2. The junction had 3 bases not matched to a gene; V was cut back by 7 bases and J by 3 bases. Germline CDR1 and CDR2: SQVTM and ANQGSEA. This CDR3 is built from 12 residues.

This clonotype showed up many times. The rearrangement links TRBV20-1 to TRBJ1-6, with D unclear. Trimming stripped 3 bases from V and 13 bases from J, with 16 bases between. This CDR3 has 13 residues. Per the germline V gene, CDR1 is DFQATT and CDR2 is SNEGSKA (reference sequence). DNA for the CDR3: TGCAGTGCTAGGTTCGGACCCCCCGGTCCCCTCCACTTT. It encodes CSARFGPPGPLHF.

A remark on this clonotype: One junction end disagrees with the germline gene, perhaps due to a read error. The J gene is TRBJ1-1, the V gene TRBV12-3 or TRBV12-4; possibly TRBD1 for D (6 bases). The CDR3 is 12 amino acids. Here the CDR3 DNA reads TGTGCCAGCAGTTTGGGGGGCACTGAAGCTCTCTTT. Translated, it gives CASSLGGTEALF.

This clonotype was seen ten or more times. The chain is built from TRBV7-9 and TRBJ2-2; D is uncertain. Germline V gene lookup returns CDR1 SEHNR and CDR2 FQNEAQ (reference sequence). The CDR3 spans 13 residues. V dropped 1 base and J dropped 6 bases, with 6 bases sitting between them. CDR3 sequence (DNA): TGTGCCAGCAGCTTAGGAGTGGCCGGGGAGCTGTTTTTT. It translates to CASSLGVAGELFF. The full variable domain, in which reference TRBV7-9 and TRBJ2-2 provide the parts outside the CDR3, is DTGVSQNPRHKITKRGQNVTFRCDPISEHNRLYWYRQTLGQGPEFLTYFQNEAQLEKSRLLSDRFSAERPKGSFSTLEIQRTEQGDSAMYLCASSLGVAGELFFGEGSRLTVL.

V gene TRBV20-1 combines with J gene TRBJ2-7; D possibly matches TRBD1 or TRBD2 (6 bases each). The CDR3 contains 15 residues. Germline CDR1 is DFQATT and CDR2 is SNEGSKA (reference sequence). The V end lost 8 bases, the J end lost 2 bases, and 22 bases lay between the germline ends. CDR3 sequence (DNA): TGCAGTTCAAGGGTTTCACCGGGGGCTACCTACGAGCAGTACTTC. Encoded protein: CSSRVSPGATYEQYF.

This clonotype occurred many times. The chain carries TRBV20-1 and TRBJ2-3; the match to TRBD2 covers 8 bases. Germline trimming cut 3 bases from V and 0 bases from J; bases unmatched to any gene: 8. The CDR3 is 16 amino acids. Germline V gives CDR1 DFQATT, CDR2 SNEGSKA (reference sequence). CDR3 residues: CSASREGLESTDTQYF. CDR3 DNA sequence: TGCAGTGCTAGTCGGGAGGGCCTCGAGAGCACAGATACGCAGTATTTT.

This clonotype was observed at least ten times. The gene calls are TRBV11-3 and TRBJ2-2, with TRBD2 as a possible D gene (5 bases). Germline V gives CDR1 SGHNT, CDR2 YENEEA. The CDR3 runs 14 residues. V lost 5 bases, J lost 4 bases, and 11 bases lay in between. CDR3 residues: CASSLHRGTGELFF. The CDR3 bases are TGTGCCAGCAGCCTGCACCGGGGCACCGGGGAGCTGTTTTTT.